This is a list of T cell receptor beta chains from one sample in a study of beta chain features in type 1 diabetes. Data came from immunoSEQ multiplex PCR; TCRdb stores just in-frame clones and leaves some out. The sample contains about 160,000 clones, 9% to 10% of which appear only once. Sample: central memory CD4+ T cells from blood. These receptors were collected from a woman in her late teens or twenties in good health. CDR3s include the opening cysteine and the closing phenylalanine or tryptophan. D genes are given only for firm matches. Size values are once, few and many counts, or a class for expanded clones, and some rows have none.

j_call d_call clone_size v_call cdr3_aa cdr3_nt
TRBJ1-2 - few TRBV2 CASRAGANYGYTF TGTGCCAGCAGGGCAGGGGCTAACTATGGCTACACCTTC
TRBJ2-7 TRBD1 few TRBV7-8 CASSLGGQGHEQYF TGTGCCAGCAGCTTAGGGGGACAGGGTCACGAGCAGTACTTC
TRBJ2-3 TRBD2 - TRBV9 CASSVESGTSGTDTQYF TGTGCCAGCAGCGTAGAATCCGGGACTAGCGGCACAGATACGCAGTATTTT
TRBJ1-3 - - TRBV6-5 CASNGHRDLTIYF TGTGCCAGCAATGGGCACAGGGATTTGACCATATATTTT
TRBJ2-5 - few TRBV6-6 CASSLNRGGETQYF TGTGCCAGCAGTCTCAACAGGGGGGGAGAGACCCAGTACTTC
TRBJ1-1 - - TRBV5-4 CASSFSGVNTEAFF TGTGCCAGCAGCTTTTCGGGGGTCAACACTGAAGCTTTCTTT
TRBJ2-2 TRBD2 - TRBV9 CASGLALGGELFF TGTGCCAGCGGACTAGCCTTGGGCGGGGAGCTGTTTTTT
TRBJ2-1 TRBD2 few TRBV25-1 CASSDGTRSYNEQFF TGTGCCAGCAGTGATGGGACTAGATCCTACAATGAGCAGTTCTTC
TRBJ1-5 - - TRBV7-2 CASSLDGQPQHF TGTGCCAGCAGCTTAGACGGTCAGCCCCAGCATTTT
TRBJ1-1 TRBD1 many TRBV19 CASSTTGTGTTEAFF TGTGCCAGTAGTACGACCGGGACAGGGACAACTGAAGCTTTCTTT
TRBJ2-5 TRBD1 - TRBV5-6 CASSLVGQGDETQYF TGTGCCAGCAGCTTGGTGGGACAGGGAGACGAGACCCAGTACTTC
TRBJ2-1 TRBD2 - TRBV30 CAWRVGGEQFF TGTGCCTGGCGGGTGGGGGGGGAGCAGTTCTTC
TRBJ2-7 TRBD2 few TRBV9 CASSVDGRYEQYF TGTGCCAGCAGCGTAGACGGGAGGTACGAGCAGTACTTC
TRBJ2-7 TRBD1 - TRBV11-2 CASSLPPGTASYEQYF TGTGCCAGCAGCTTACCCCCCGGGACAGCCAGTTACGAGCAGTACTTC
TRBJ1-5 - few TRBV12-5 CASAPQRGQPQHF TGTGCTAGTGCCCCCCAGCGGGGTCAGCCCCAGCATTTT
TRBJ1-1 TRBD1 few TRBV2 CASSAGQGTEAFF TGTGCCAGCAGCGCCGGACAGGGGACTGAAGCTTTCTTT
TRBJ2-7 - - TRBV7-2 CASSGQPTSYEQYF TGTGCCAGCAGCGGGCAGCCCACCTCCTACGAGCAGTACTTC
TRBJ2-6 TRBD1 few TRBV7-9 CATLGDRGSAGANVLTF TGTGCCACGCTAGGGGACAGGGGTTCGGCTGGGGCCAACGTCCTGACTTTC
TRBJ2-1 TRBD2 many TRBV5-1 CASSLELAGGNEQFF TGCGCCAGCAGCTTGGAACTAGCGGGAGGTAATGAGCAGTTCTTC
TRBJ2-3 TRBD2 - TRBV7-8 CASSLREFLTDTQYF TGTGCCAGCAGCTTGCGGGAGTTTTTGACAGATACGCAGTATTTT
TRBJ2-1 TRBD2 few TRBV6-1 CASSDITSGGYNEQFF TGTGCCAGCAGTGACATCACTAGCGGGGGGTACAATGAGCAGTTCTTC
TRBJ1-2 - few TRBV2 CASSVEGYGYTF TGTGCCAGCAGTGTGGAGGGATATGGCTACACCTTC
TRBJ2-7 TRBD2 few TRBV7-6 CASSLSSGYEQYF TGTGCCAGCAGCTTATCTAGCGGGTACGAGCAGTACTTC
TRBJ2-3 TRBD2 - TRBV30 CAWSRRGRETDTQYF TGTGCCTGGAGTCGACGTGGGCGGGAGACAGATACGCAGTATTTT
TRBJ1-2 TRBD1 - TRBV10-3 CAISESDRGKDGYTF TGTGCCATCAGTGAGTCAGACAGGGGGAAAGATGGCTACACCTTC
TRBJ1-4 - few TRBV30 CACGEAKLFF TGTGCCTGTGGAGAAGCAAAACTGTTTTTT
TRBJ1-5 TRBD1 few TRBV30 CAWSAGQYSNQPQHF TGTGCCTGGAGTGCGGGACAGTATAGCAATCAGCCCCAGCATTTT
TRBJ2-1 TRBD2 - TRBV5-1 CASSFSAGGSSYNEQFF TGCGCCAGCAGCTTCTCAGCGGGAGGCAGCTCCTACAATGAGCAGTTCTTC
TRBJ2-7 - few TRBV2 CASSTEGSGADEQYF TGTGCCAGCAGCACTGAAGGGTCAGGGGCCGACGAGCAGTACTTC
TRBJ2-3 - - TRBV10-3 CAINVESGDTQYF TGTGCCATCAACGTAGAGTCAGGCGATACGCAGTATTTT
TRBJ2-1 - - TRBV4-1 CASSQVLISGLDEQFF TGCGCCAGCAGCCAAGTCCTTATTAGCGGCCTAGATGAGCAGTTCTTC
TRBJ1-3 - - TRBV30 CAGGRRSGNTIYF TGTGCCGGCGGTCGGAGGTCTGGAAACACCATATATTTT